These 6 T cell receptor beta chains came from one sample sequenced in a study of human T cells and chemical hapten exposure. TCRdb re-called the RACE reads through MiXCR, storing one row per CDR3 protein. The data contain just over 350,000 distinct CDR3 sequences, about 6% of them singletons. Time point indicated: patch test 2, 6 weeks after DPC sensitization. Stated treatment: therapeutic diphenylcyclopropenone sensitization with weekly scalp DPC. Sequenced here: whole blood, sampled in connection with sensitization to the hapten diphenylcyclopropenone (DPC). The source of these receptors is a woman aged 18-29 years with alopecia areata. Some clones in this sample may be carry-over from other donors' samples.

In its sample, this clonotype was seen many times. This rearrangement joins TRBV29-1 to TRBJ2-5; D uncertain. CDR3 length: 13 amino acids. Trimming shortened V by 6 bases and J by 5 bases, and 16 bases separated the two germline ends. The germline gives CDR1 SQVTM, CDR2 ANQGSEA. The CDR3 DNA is TGCAGCGTCCCTCCCGTCGGAATCGAGACCCAGTACTTC. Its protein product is CSVPPVGIETQYF.

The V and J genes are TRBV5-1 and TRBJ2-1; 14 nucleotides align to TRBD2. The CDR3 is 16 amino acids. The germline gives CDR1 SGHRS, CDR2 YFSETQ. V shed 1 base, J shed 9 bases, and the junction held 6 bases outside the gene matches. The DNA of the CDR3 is TGCGCCAGCAGCTTGTGGACTAGCGGGGGGATGAGTGAGCAGTTCTTC. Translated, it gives CASSLWTSGGMSEQFF.

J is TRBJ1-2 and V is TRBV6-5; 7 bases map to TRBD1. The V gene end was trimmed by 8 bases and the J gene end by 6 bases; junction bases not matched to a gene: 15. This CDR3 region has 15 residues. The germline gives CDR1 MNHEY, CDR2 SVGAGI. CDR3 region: CASRGSGTAYHGYTF. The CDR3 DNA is TGTGCCAGCCGGGGGTCGGGGACAGCCTATCATGGCTACACCTTC.

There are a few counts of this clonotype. CDR3 bases: TGTGCCAGCAATAACCTGGGACCCGACAATGAGCAGTTCTTC. The encoded protein is CASNNLGPDNEQFF. V gene TRBV6-2 or TRBV6-3 combines with J gene TRBJ2-1; perhaps D is TRBD1 or TRBD2 (5 bases each). The CDR3 covers 14 residues. Germline values: CDR1 MNHEY, CDR2 SVGEGT. With 7 bases removed from V and 5 bases from J, the gap between germline ends came to 15 bases.

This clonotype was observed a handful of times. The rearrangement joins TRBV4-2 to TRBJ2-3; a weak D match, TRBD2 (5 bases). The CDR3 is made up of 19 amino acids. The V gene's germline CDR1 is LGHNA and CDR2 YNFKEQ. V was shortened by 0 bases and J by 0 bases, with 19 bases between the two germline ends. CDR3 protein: CASSQDQSLLVGSTDTQYF. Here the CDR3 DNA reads TGTGCCAGCAGCCAAGATCAATCCCTACTAGTGGGGAGCACAGATACGCAGTATTTT.

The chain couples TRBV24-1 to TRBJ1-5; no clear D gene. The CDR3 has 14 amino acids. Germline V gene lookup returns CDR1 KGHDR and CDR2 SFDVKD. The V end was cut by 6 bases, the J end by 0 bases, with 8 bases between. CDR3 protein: CATSSENSNQPQHF. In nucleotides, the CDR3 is TGTGCCACCAGTAGCGAGAATAGCAATCAGCCCCAGCATTTT.